The rows below give T cell receptor beta chains drawn from one sample of a study of CD8+ T cells in alopecia areata. Using immunoSEQ multiplex PCR, the repertoire was profiled, and TCRdb retains in-frame clones only, with some absent. The sample consists of around 200,000 clones, roughly 59% of them appearing once. The sequencing used CD4+ T cells sorted from blood, collected at week 0. Receptors were obtained from a human donor with alopecia areata. Each CDR3 is given with its conserved first and last residue.

J gene,V gene,CDR3 protein
TRBJ2-7,TRBV29-1,CSVRNGPYEQYF
TRBJ1-2,TRBV27,CASSRRDGYGYTF
TRBJ1-4,TRBV30,CAWSTGQGNEKLFF
TRBJ1-6,TRBV30,CAWTGEAYNSPLHF
TRBJ2-1,TRBV4-2,CASSMQGEQFF
TRBJ1-1,TRBV2,CASSEEGTMNTEAFF
TRBJ1-2,TRBV29-1,CSVEEYRRLANYGYTF
TRBJ2-3,TRBV25-1,CASSGFAGTGTDTQYF
TRBJ2-6,TRBV29-1,CSVAAGTGVGANVLTF
TRBJ2-1,TRBV10-3,CATTGQSLTGEQFF
TRBJ2-7,TRBV27,CASNTLAGGLYEQYF
TRBJ1-1,TRBV6-5,CASSEGVEAFF
TRBJ2-5,TRBV5-1,CASSLLSEETQYF
TRBJ2-3,TRBV29-1,CSVGGLSKDTQYF
TRBJ2-5,TRBV14,CASSARQGTGETQYF
TRBJ2-3,TRBV5-6,CASSSPAGRTTTDTQYF
TRBJ1-1,TRBV30,CAWSARQLQGMGEAFF
TRBJ2-3,TRBV15,CATSRALAEGPDTQYF
TRBJ2-7,TRBV7-9,CASSLAPGQGAYEQYF
TRBJ2-7,TRBV6-5,CASSYSHKGVYEQYF
TRBJ2-2,TRBV19,CASIKGAGTVNTGELFF
TRBJ2-5,TRBV29-1,CSAGRFQETQYF
TRBJ1-6,TRBV10-3,CAISELLGRNSPLHF
TRBJ2-1,TRBV12-5,CASGVGDDRNEQFF
TRBJ2-3,TRBV29-1,CSVGLSGDTQYF
TRBJ2-5,TRBV5-1,CASSLGQAGRWETQYF
TRBJ1-4,TRBV6-5,CASSTQGKLFF
TRBJ1-1,TRBV19,CASSTHGQGGTEAFF
TRBJ1-6,TRBV7-9,CASSLFRGQGNSPLHF
TRBJ2-5,TRBV2,CASSEALSGETQYF
TRBJ1-5,TRBV29-1,CSVGEGAEPQHF
TRBJ1-2,TRBV7-2,CASSSTGSRYGYTF
TRBJ2-3,TRBV5-1,CASSRGQGTSTDTQYF
TRBJ2-7,TRBV27,CASSLRTGREQYF
TRBJ2-5,TRBV10-3,CAISELGQETQYF
TRBJ2-6,TRBV6-4,CASSRDSGANVLTF
TRBJ2-7,TRBV5-6,CASSPTVGQGYEQYF
TRBJ2-7,TRBV29-1,CSVDRGTAPGCEQYF
TRBJ1-2,TRBV25-1,CASSSPDIYGYTF
TRBJ1-2,TRBV4-1,CASSQVPGQGYGYTF
TRBJ2-2,TRBV5-4,CASSSGSRTGELFF
TRBJ2-2,TRBV2,CASSGQGRNTGELFF
TRBJ2-5,TRBV5-4,CASSRDSGGWEETQYF
TRBJ2-5,TRBV29-1,CSTSGQQETQYF
TRBJ2-7,TRBV28,CASSLTEQYF
TRBJ1-5,TRBV5-1,CASSLGAGGSNQPQHF
TRBJ2-5,TRBV29-1,CSTSDRAETQYF
TRBJ2-3,TRBV9,CASSVAFADTQYF
TRBJ2-7,TRBV6-5,CASTPVGSREQYF
TRBJ2-7,TRBV29-1,CSVRQGVREQYF
TRBJ2-2,TRBV9,CASSVGKVAGELFF
TRBJ2-1,TRBV29-1,CSASTDYNEQFF
TRBJ2-3,TRBV19,CASSYGLAGATDTQYF
TRBJ2-3,TRBV30,CAWRTDTQYF
TRBJ1-2,TRBV25-1,CASSESTNYGYTF
TRBJ2-1,TRBV7-9,CASSPTSGGASEQFF
TRBJ2-7,TRBV7-2,CATARTGGEQYF
TRBJ2-1,TRBV5-4,CASSLGGSSYNEQFF
TRBJ1-6,TRBV4-3,CASSQALWGTDNSPLHF
TRBJ1-6,TRBV7-8,CASSTGTVDSPLHF